This is a list of T cell receptor beta chains from one sample in a study of control samples from healthy donors and cancer patients. Measured with immunoSEQ multiplex PCR; TCRdb has only the in-frame clones, and not every one. The sample includes over 100,000 clones, about nine tenths of them seen just once. The source material was blood. These receptor sequences come from a human donor in good health. The donor label of this sample is uncertain. Each CDR3 is given with its conserved first and last residue. A D gene is named only where the DNA matches it firmly. Expanded clones get a size class; other rows say once, few or many, or leave the size out.

cdr3_length	v_call	j_call	d_call	clone_size	cdr3_nt	cdr3_aa
14	TRBV6-5	TRBJ1-4	NA	NA	TGTGCCAGCAGCGCGTTCGGGGTATATGAAAAACTGTTTTTT	CASSAFGVYEKLFF
13	TRBV5-6	TRBJ1-6	NA	NA	TGTGCCAGCAGCCCCACCCGTCATTCACCCCTCCACTTT	CASSPTRHSPLHF
16	TRBV29-1	TRBJ2-1	NA	NA	TGCAGCGTTGAAGATCGTACGGGGATTAGTTACAATGAGCAGTTCTTC	CSVEDRTGISYNEQFF
15	TRBV9	TRBJ2-1	NA	NA	TGTGCCAGCAGCGTAGACTGGGGCTCCTACAATGAGCAGTTCTTC	CASSVDWGSYNEQFF
15	TRBV10-3	TRBJ1-6	TRBD1	NA	TGTGCCATCAGTGCACAGACAGGGGGCTCTACACCCCTCCACTTT	CAISAQTGGSTPLHF
14	TRBV5-5	TRBJ1-1	NA	NA	TGTGCCAGCAGCTTGCAGGGGATGAACACTGAAGCTTTCTTT	CASSLQGMNTEAFF
13	TRBV5-8	TRBJ1-2	NA	once	TGTGCCAGCAGCTTGCAAGTAACCTATGGCTACACCTTC	CASSLQVTYGYTF
14	TRBV4-3	TRBJ2-4	TRBD1	NA	TGCGCCAGCAGCCAGGGACAGGGACAAAACATTCAGTACTTC	CASSQGQGQNIQYF
16	TRBV25-1	TRBJ2-5	TRBD2	once	TGTGCCAGCAGTGAAAGCCTCAGCGGGAGCCAAGAGACCCAGTACTTC	CASSESLSGSQETQYF
17	TRBV7-2	TRBJ2-1	TRBD2	NA	TGTGCCAGCAGCCCGCCGGGACTAGCTGGGGGGGGAGGCGAGCAGTTCTTC	CASSPPGLAGGGGEQFF
14	TRBV18	TRBJ1-1	NA	NA	TGTGCCAGCTTCTGGGGACCGAGCAACACTGAAGCTTTCTTT	CASFWGPSNTEAFF
18	TRBV6-4	TRBJ2-6	NA	NA	TGTGTCAGCACACGTAACAGGGAAGAAGTAGCTGGGGCCAACGTCCTGACTTTC	CVSTRNREEVAGANVLTF
15	TRBV11-2	TRBJ2-2	NA	NA	TGTGCCAGCAGCTTCGGGTCGGGGGACACCGGGGAGCTGTTTTTT	CASSFGSGDTGELFF
14	TRBV29-1	TRBJ2-2	TRBD1	NA	TGCAGCGTTTCCAGGGACAGAAACACCGGGGAGCTGTTTTTT	CSVSRDRNTGELFF
15	TRBV9	TRBJ2-7	NA	NA	TGTGCCAGCAGCACAAGTCCGAGATATGCCTACGAGCAGTACTTC	CASSTSPRYAYEQYF
16	TRBV5-4	TRBJ1-1	NA	few	TGTGCCAGCAGCTTGGGGGCCGGGGGCCAGAACACTGAAGCTTTCTTT	CASSLGAGGQNTEAFF
14	TRBV9	TRBJ1-2	NA	NA	TGTGCCAGCAGCGCGACTACAGGGAACTATGGCTACACCTTC	CASSATTGNYGYTF
18	TRBV30	TRBJ1-3	NA	once	TGTGCCTGGAGTGTACGAGGGAGGGGGGGAAGGTCTGGAAACACCATATATTTT	CAWSVRGRGGRSGNTIYF
11	TRBV6-5	TRBJ2-3	NA	NA	TGTGCCAGCGGCTCGGTGAATACGCAGTATTTT	CASGSVNTQYF
14	TRBV2	TRBJ1-1	NA	NA	TGTGCCAGCAGCTTAGGCATAGGGAAGGCCGGAACTTTCTTT	CASSLGIGKAGTFF
14	TRBV21-1	TRBJ2-7	NA	NA	TGTGCCAGCAGGCCGGGCCCGCGGCCCTACGAGCAGTACTTC	CASRPGPRPYEQYF
15	TRBV3-1/TRBV3-2	TRBJ2-5	TRBD1	NA	TGTGCCAGCAGCTCACCCCGGACAGGGCAAGAGACCCAGTACTTC	CASSSPRTGQETQYF
13	TRBV29-1	TRBJ2-3	NA	once	TGCAGCGTTGAGGCCCAGAAGGTAGATACGCAGTATTTT	CSVEAQKVDTQYF
15	TRBV6-2/TRBV6-3	TRBJ1-1	NA	NA	TGTGCCAGCAGTTACTCCAGGTCGTACGATTCTGAAGCTTTCTTT	CASSYSRSYDSEAFF
16	TRBV11-2	TRBJ2-6	NA	few	TGTGCCAGCAGCTTAAGGGCGGGATCTGGGGCCAACGTCCTGACTTTC	CASSLRAGSGANVLTF
13	TRBV2	TRBJ1-6	NA	once	TGTGCCAGCGGGGAGGGGAATAATTCACCCCTCCACTTT	CASGEGNNSPLHF
16	TRBV30	TRBJ1-2	NA	once	TGTGCCTGGAGTCACTTGGTGGAGGGGGAATTCTATGGCTACACCTTC	CAWSHLVEGEFYGYTF
15	TRBV7-8	TRBJ1-1	NA	NA	TGTGCCAGCAGCTTACAGGGGTGGCCGAACACTGAAGCTTTCTTT	CASSLQGWPNTEAFF
16	TRBV6-6	TRBJ2-6	TRBD1	NA	TGTGCCAGCAGTTCAAACAGGGGGCGAAGGGCCAACGTCCTGACTTTC	CASSSNRGRRANVLTF
16	TRBV4-1	TRBJ1-4	TRBD1	NA	TGCGCCAGCAGCCAGGGCACAGGGGGGCCTAATGAAAAACTGTTTTTT	CASSQGTGGPNEKLFF
14	TRBV29-1	TRBJ2-7	TRBD1	NA	TGCAGCGTTGCAGGACAGGGGTCAACCTACGAGCAGTACTTC	CSVAGQGSTYEQYF